The 10 T cell receptor beta chains given below trace back to one sample, sequenced in a study of early T cells in non-severe SARS-CoV-2 infection. TCRdb independently ran MiXCR on the 5' RACE reads; one entry per CDR3 protein. The sample consists of approximately 81,000 distinct CDR3 sequences, 13% of them appearing once. Specimen: whole blood. The receptors shown here come from an adult who was a healthcare worker with PCR-confirmed SARS-CoV-2 infection or an uninfected control (not recorded which).

Of note for this clonotype: Germline and junction disagree at one end, which may indicate a read error. V and J are TRBV6-5 and TRBJ2-7; a possible D gene is TRBD1 (5 bases). The germline V gene has CDR1 MNHEY and CDR2 SVGAGI. The CDR3 totals 15 residues. Here the CDR3 reads CASSYYDSSSYEQYF. CDR3 coding DNA: TGTGCCAGCAGCTACTATGACAGTAGCTCCTACGAGCAGTACTTC.

In its sample, this clonotype was seen many times. V and J are TRBV18 and TRBJ1-2; 9 bases are a match to TRBD1. CDR1 is KGHSH, CDR2 LQKENI, per germline. The CDR3 covers 13 residues. V was pared by 3 bases and J by 8 bases, with 4 bases of the junction left unmatched. CDR3 in DNA: TGTGCCAGCTCACCGTGGACAGGGGACGGCTACACCTTC. It codes for CASSPWTGDGYTF. The variable domain in full, with the rest retrieved from reference TRBV18 and TRBJ1-2, is NAGVMQNPRHLVRRRGQEARLRCSPMKGHSHVYWYRQLPEEGLKFMVYLQKENIIDESGMPKERFSAEFPKEGPSILRIQQVVRGDSAAYFCASSPWTGDGYTFGSGTRLTVV.

The chain employs TRBV5-1 and TRBJ2-5; 12 positions match TRBD1. In germline, CDR1 is SGHRS, CDR2 YFSETQ. The CDR3 is 15 residues long. Trimming cost V 1 base and J 5 bases; bases outside gene matches: 3. CDR3 sequence reads: CASSLRGQGAETQYF. In DNA, the CDR3 is TGCGCCAGCAGCTTGAGGGGACAGGGGGCCGAGACCCAGTACTTC.

The chain uses TRBV28 and TRBJ2-7, with D tentatively TRBD2 (5 bases). Germline CDR1 MDHEN, CDR2 SYDVKM. This CDR3 region has 13 residues. Trimming stripped 10 bases from V and 6 bases from J, with 19 bases between. CDR3 DNA sequence: TGTGCCACAGGTTACACGGGAACGGGCGAGCAGTACTTC. It is translated as CATGYTGTGEQYF.

The chain joins TRBV28 to TRBJ2-5, with a tentative D call TRBD2 (7 bases). The germline CDR1 and CDR2 sequences are MDHEN and SYDVKM. Trimming cost V 2 bases and J 3 bases, with 10 bases left between them. The CDR3 is 14 residues long. As DNA, the CDR3 is TGTGCCAGCAGTTTACAGGGGAGGGAAGAGACCCAGTACTTC. Translation gives CASSLQGREETQYF.

The chain joins TRBV12-3 or TRBV12-4 to TRBJ1-2, with D possibly TRBD1 on 5 matching bases. V was shortened by 1 base and J by 6 bases, with 6 bases between the two germline ends. This CDR3 is 12 amino acids long. CDR3 nucleotides: TGTGCCAGCAGTTTAGTACAGGATGGCTACACCTTC. Protein: CASSLVQDGYTF.

The chain carries TRBV5-4 and TRBJ1-1, with D unresolved. Germline V gives CDR1 SGHNT, CDR2 YYREEE (reference sequence). The V and J ends lost 4 bases and 7 bases respectively, with 11 bases between them. The CDR3 has 12 amino acids. CDR3 in DNA: TGTGCCAGCAGCCAGATGGGCAATGAAGCTTTCTTT. As protein: CASSQMGNEAFF.

The chain joins TRBV7-9 to TRBJ1-1; 7 nucleotides line up with TRBD1. This CDR3 has 15 amino acids. With V trimmed by 0 bases and J by 4 bases, 5 bases remained unmatched. Germline lookup yields CDR1 SEHNR and CDR2 FQNEAQ (reference sequence). Written as DNA, the CDR3 is TGTGCCAGCAGCTTAGCAGGGGGCATGGTCACTGAAGCTTTCTTT. This sequence encodes CASSLAGGMVTEAFF.

This clonotype was detected a few times. This chain uses TRBV28 with TRBJ2-3, with 8 positions matching TRBD2. Germline CDR1 reads MDHEN; CDR2 reads SYDVKM. The CDR3 contains 21 residues. V shed 3 bases, J shed 0 bases, and the junction held 20 bases outside the gene matches. Here the CDR3 DNA reads TGTGCCAGCAGTTTCCTTACGCTGGGCGGGAGGTGGGGGTCTAGCACAGATACGCAGTATTTT. As protein: CASSFLTLGGRWGSSTDTQYF.

This clonotype was detected ten times or more. This chain joins TRBV14 and TRBJ1-3; tentative D call: TRBD1 (6 bases). The CDR3 consists of 14 residues. Germline CDR1 SGHDN, CDR2 FVKESK. Trimming removed 4 bases at V and 0 bases at J, with 7 bases between. Written as DNA, the CDR3 is TGTGCCAGCAGCCCGGGACACTCTGGAAACACCATATATTTT. This sequence encodes CASSPGHSGNTIYF.